The clone carrying this T cell receptor (beta chain) was counted only a few times. The data derive from a study of identical twins. The CDR3 extends over 14 amino acids. Germline CDR1 LNHNV, CDR2 YYDKDF (reference sequence). The V gene lost 10 bases and the J gene lost 1 base, with 13 bases spanning the gap. MiXCR, run by TCRdb on the 5' RACE reads, gives a single entry per CDR3 protein. Here the sample spans some 210,000 distinct CDR3 sequences, 15% to 20% being singletons. These data were also reused for a study on T cells expressing NK-cell markers. As that study records: One observes that, in several donors, these clonotypes were also the leading ones within the CD3+CD56-NKG2C+ fraction. No clear determination of HCMV specificity was made for expanded NKG2C+ T cell clones.

This TCR was recovered from a woman in her late teens or twenties in good health. Material for sequencing was CD8+ T cells sorted from blood. This chain uses TRBV15 with TRBJ2-2; TRBD1 might be the D (7 bases). Written as DNA, the CDR3 is TGTGCCAGCGGGACAGACAAGAACACCGGGGAGCTGTTTTTT. Amino acid sequence: CASGTDKNTGELFF.